This T cell receptor (beta chain) was identified in a study of blood T cells in healthy people across ages. With 0 bases removed from V and 7 bases from J, the gap between germline ends came to 10 bases. The CDR3 sequence is 14 residues long. CDR1 is LGHNA, CDR2 YNFKEQ, per germline. The donors, all healthy, were Caucasians living in Russia, aged about 6 to 100. Extraction yielded at least 5 micrograms of total RNA per sample. The second PCR ran roughly 6 to 12 cycles with a sample-barcoded 5' primer and J-beta primers. TCRdb re-called the 5' RACE reads with MiXCR, one entry per CDR3 protein. The data show over 1,500,000 distinct CDR3 sequences, roughly 52% seen once.

The receptor comes from a woman aged 35 to 49 in good health. The sequenced sample consisted of blood. V and J are TRBV4-2 and TRBJ1-5, with unresolved D. Here the CDR3 reads CASSQDPGLQPQHF. DNA for the CDR3: TGTGCCAGCAGCCAAGATCCGGGGTTACAGCCCCAGCATTTT.